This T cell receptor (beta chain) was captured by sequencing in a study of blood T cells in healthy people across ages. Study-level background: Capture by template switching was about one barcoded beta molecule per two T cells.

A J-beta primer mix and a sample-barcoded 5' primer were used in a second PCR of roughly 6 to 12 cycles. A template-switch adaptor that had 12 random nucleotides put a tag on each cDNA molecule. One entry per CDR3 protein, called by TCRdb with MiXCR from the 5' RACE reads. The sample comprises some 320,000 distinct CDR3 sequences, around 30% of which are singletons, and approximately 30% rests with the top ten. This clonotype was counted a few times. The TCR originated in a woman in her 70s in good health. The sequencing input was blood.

The CDR3 sequence: CASSPKDSTSMAQYF. In DNA form, the CDR3 reads TGTGCCAGCTCACCAAAAGACTCCACTTCAATGGCCCAGTACTTC. The rearrangement uses TRBV18 and TRBJ2-5; D gene unclear. This CDR3 has 15 residues. CDR1 KGHSH and CDR2 LQKENI come from the germline V gene. Trimming stripped 2 bases from V and 9 bases from J, with 19 bases between.